Included here is one TCR beta chain sequence, with context. Its antigen is unknown. This record comes from a study of T cell responses to AZD1222 COVID-19 vaccine. Findings of the study overall: Spike-wide coverage was observed for vaccine-associated CD4 TCRs, with dominant responses at 160-218 and 743-854. A mostly white British donor set with more females was recruited, and clonal diversity was possibly underestimated. Baseline serostatus was positive in only six AZD1222 recipients. Unmutated variant regions reportedly attract nearly half of all spike-specific TCRs.

Germline loops: CDR1 KGHDR, CDR2 SFDVKD. The CDR3 is 18 amino acids. V lost 2 bases and J lost 3, with 18 bases in between. The assay was immunoSEQ multiplex PCR, and TCRdb's table has in-frame clones only and misses some. The profile shows fewer than 150,000 clones, just over 90% of them singletons. V is TRBV24-1 and J is TRBJ2-2, with D possibly TRBD1 on 5 matching bases. The receptor was isolated from an adult in good health. The sample consisted of peripheral blood, taken on day 0 of AZD1222 vaccination. CDR3 nucleotide sequence: TGTGCCACCAGTGATTCCAGAACCAGGGTACGGGACACCGGGGAGCTGTTTTTT. Translation: CATSDSRTRVRDTGELFF.